These 7 T cell receptor beta chains were all obtained from the same sample, sequenced in a study of T-cell memory formation after mild COVID-19. TCRdb passed the 5' RACE reads through MiXCR, listing each CDR3 protein once. Seen here are about 430,000 distinct CDR3 sequences, 20% to 25% observed once, and the top ten hold 8.5% to 9%. Material: PBMCs or a T cell subset sorted from them (not recorded which). The receptors stem from an adult woman who had mild COVID-19 (a few samples of this study predate the infection). Cell type and time point are not known.

This clonotype came up a few times. CDR3 protein: CSVLAPDPPTQYF. CDR3 in DNA: TGCAGCGTACTAGCCCCTGACCCCCCTACGCAGTATTTT. This rearrangement joins TRBV29-1 to TRBJ2-3, with D perhaps matching TRBD2 (6 bases). The CDR3 covers 13 residues. V lost 6 bases and J lost 8, with 18 bases in between. The germline V gene has CDR1 SQVTM and CDR2 ANQGSEA.

The chain couples TRBV7-9 to TRBJ1-5, with TRBD1 matching over 7 bases. Looked up from germline, CDR1 is SEHNR and CDR2 is FQNEAQ (reference sequence). CDR3 length: 14 residues. The J segment lost 7 bases and the V segment lost 0 bases, leaving 3 bases of the junction unmatched. The CDR3 is CASSLATGVQPQHF. The CDR3 DNA is TGTGCCAGCAGCTTAGCCACAGGGGTGCAGCCCCAGCATTTT.

The rearrangement joins TRBV12-3 or TRBV12-4 to TRBJ2-5; D is uncertain. Trimming removed 2 bases from V and 7 bases from J, with 17 bases in between. CDR3 length equals 15 residues. The CDR3 region has the DNA TGTGCCAGCAGTTTACTGTCTTCATCCTTTGGGACCCAGTACTTC. This codes for CASSLLSSSFGTQYF.

This clonotype occurred a few times. V and J are TRBV29-1 and TRBJ2-1; unclear D gene. The CDR3 is 13 residues long. Germline V gives CDR1 SQVTM, CDR2 ANQGSEA. The germline V and J ends were trimmed by 3 bases and 5 bases, with 11 bases remaining between them. The CDR3 DNA reads TGCAGCGTTGATCTCCGTCCTAACAATGAGCAGTTCTTC. Protein: CSVDLRPNNEQFF.

J is TRBJ1-1 and V is TRBV7-8, with TRBD1 matching over 9 bases. With 6 bases clipped from V and 4 bases from J, the junction kept 3 bases outside the gene matches. Looked up from germline, CDR1 is SGHVS and CDR2 is FQNEAQ. The CDR3 loop spans 13 amino acids. CDR3 bases: TGTGCCAGCAGTCACAGGGGGCTCACTGAAGCTTTCTTT. This gives the protein CASSHRGLTEAFF.

This chain joins TRBV5-1 and TRBJ2-3; 9 nucleotides match TRBD2. CDR3 length: 15 amino acids. The J segment lost 5 bases and the V segment lost 4 bases, leaving 8 bases of the junction unmatched. Germline-derived CDR1 and CDR2 are SGHRS and YFSETQ. CDR3 in DNA: TGCGCCAGCAGCGACCTAGCGGGGTATAGAGATACGCAGTATTTT. It is translated as CASSDLAGYRDTQYF.

The CDR3 DNA reads as TGTGCCAGCAGCTCAACTAGCACTTTTAGCACAGATACGCAGTATTTT. It is translated as CASSSTSTFSTDTQYF. This chain joins TRBV7-9 and TRBJ2-3; tentative D call: TRBD2 (6 bases). The V end lost 4 bases, the J end lost 0 bases, and 14 bases lay between the germline ends. The CDR3 totals 16 residues. The germline V gene has CDR1 SEHNR and CDR2 FQNEAQ (reference sequence).